These T cell receptor beta chains were read from a single sample in a study of radiotherapy plus CTLA-4 blockade in lung cancer. Profiled with immunoSEQ multiplex PCR; TCRdb holds only in-frame clones, not every one. Of over 80,000 clones in the sample, around 86% were seen once. The source was peripheral blood, collected from a patient treated with radiotherapy plus ipilimumab. The receptors originated from a human donor with non-small cell lung cancer that progressed on radiotherapy plus ipilimumab. The CDR3 runs from the conserved cysteine through the conserved F or W. A D gene is named only where the DNA matches it firmly. Size is omitted from some rows. Given values are once, few, many or a class for expanded clones.

>few|TRBJ2-7|TRBV28|-
TGTGCCAGCAGTTTAGGAACAGGGATTACCTACGAGCAGTACTTC
CASSLGTGITYEQYF
>-|TRBJ1-1|TRBV9|TRBD1
TGTGCCAGCAGCATCCCCCCGACAGGGGTCACTGAAGCTTTCTTT
CASSIPPTGVTEAFF
>-|TRBJ2-3|TRBV30|-
TGTGCCTGGGTACGAGGGACAGATACGCAGTATTTT
CAWVRGTDTQYF
>once|TRBJ2-7|TRBV27|TRBD2
TGTGCCAGCAGACGGGGGGGGGTCCGCGAGCAGTACTTC
CASRRGGVREQYF
>-|TRBJ2-5|TRBV7-2|-
TGTGCCAGCAGCCCTCTACCGGGCGTTAGGTACCAAGAGACCCAGTACTTC
CASSPLPGVRYQETQYF
>-|TRBJ2-7|TRBV30|TRBD2
TGTGCGTCGGCTAGCGGGTACTACGAGCAGTACTTC
CASASGYYEQYF
>-|TRBJ2-1|TRBV5-1|-
TGCGCCAGCAGCTTAGACAGCTCCTACAATGAGCAGTTCTTC
CASSLDSSYNEQFF
>-|TRBJ2-5|TRBV11-3|-
TGTGCCAGCAGCTTAGGCGAGAAGGAGACCCAGTACTTC
CASSLGEKETQYF
>-|TRBJ1-5|TRBV30|-
TGTGCCTGGAGTGGAGGGGTCGGTCAGGTGATCAAGGCCCAGCATTTT
CAWSGGVGQVIKAQHF
>-|TRBJ2-1|TRBV7-6|TRBD2
TGTGCCAGCAGCTTACGTAGCCCCACGGGACTAGTTAGGAATGAGCAGTTCTTC
CASSLRSPTGLVRNEQFF
>-|TRBJ1-1|TRBV4-2|-
TGTGCCAGCAGCCAAGACCTTGGGCAGGGCAGAGCCACTGAAGCTTTCTTT
CASSQDLGQGRATEAFF
>-|TRBJ2-7|TRBV4-1|-
TGCGCCAGCAGCCCGGAACGGGGCTTGTGGAACGAGCAGTACTTC
CASSPERGLWNEQYF
>-|TRBJ2-1|TRBV7-2|-
TGTGCCAGCAGCTTATCGGCTAACTCCTACAATGAGCAGTTCTTC
CASSLSANSYNEQFF
>-|TRBJ2-5|TRBV19|TRBD2
TGTGCCAGTAGTCAACGACTAGCGGGGCCCCAAGAGACCCAGTACTTC
CASSQRLAGPQETQYF
>-|TRBJ2-3|TRBV2|-
TGTGCCAGCAGACCCGACGGCACAGATACGCAGTATTTT
CASRPDGTDTQYF
>-|TRBJ1-1|TRBV27|TRBD1
TGTGCCAGCAGTTTTACCGGGACAGCGTACACTGAAGCTTTCTTT
CASSFTGTAYTEAFF
>-|TRBJ2-7|TRBV27|-
TGTGCCAGCAGTTCCCCCATTCGACACGAGCAGTACTTC
CASSSPIRHEQYF
>once|TRBJ2-1|TRBV7-2|-
TGTGCCAGCAGCTTAGTAGCCAATGAGCAGTTCTTC
CASSLVANEQFF
>-|TRBJ2-5|TRBV10-3|TRBD2
TGTGCCATCAGTGCTCCGACTAGCGGGGGGGCAGAAGAGACCCAGTACTTC
CAISAPTSGGAEETQYF
>-|TRBJ2-7|TRBV6-5|-
TGTGCCAGCAGACCCTCAGGGGGGCTATCCTACGAGCAGTACTTC
CASRPSGGLSYEQYF
>-|TRBJ2-1|TRBV19|TRBD2
TGTGCCAGTAGTATAACTAGCGCCAACAATGAGCAGTTCTTC
CASSITSANNEQFF
>few|TRBJ2-7|TRBV25-1|-
TGTGCCAGCATGGGGGAATCTTACGAGCAGTACTTC
CASMGESYEQYF
>-|TRBJ1-1|TRBV5-5|-
TGTGCCAGCAGCCTCGACAGAGGGAACACTGAAGCTTTCTTT
CASSLDRGNTEAFF
>few|TRBJ1-5|TRBV6-1|-
TGTGCCAGCAGTGAAGGGGGCCGTAGCAATCAGCCCCAGCATTTT
CASSEGGRSNQPQHF
>-|TRBJ2-1|TRBV13|TRBD2
TGTGCCAGCAGCTTAGGGGAGGGGAGGGGTGTGAATGAGCAGTTCTTC
CASSLGEGRGVNEQFF
>once|TRBJ2-1|TRBV25-1|-
TGTGCCAGCAGCGGAGGGTACAATGAGCAGTTCTTC
CASSGGYNEQFF
>-|TRBJ1-3|TRBV27|TRBD1
TGTGCCAGCAGCCCACAGGGGCCCTCTGGAAACACCATATATTTT
CASSPQGPSGNTIYF
>few|TRBJ1-6|TRBV4-3|TRBD1
TGCGCCAGCAGCCCAGGGGGACTCCGGTCACCCCTCCACTTT
CASSPGGLRSPLHF
>-|TRBJ2-2|TRBV5-1|TRBD2
TGCGCCAGCAGACCCCCGGGACTAGCGGGAGGTAACACCGGGGAGCTGTTTTTT
CASRPPGLAGGNTGELFF
>-|TRBJ1-2|TRBV19|-
TGTGCCAGTAGTATCTCCAGCCTTCCCCGGGACTGGGGCTATGGCTACACCTTC
CASSISSLPRDWGYGYTF
>-|TRBJ2-5|TRBV14|-
TGTGCCAGCAGCCCCGGGCGGGGAAAAGAGACCCAGTACTTC
CASSPGRGKETQYF
>-|TRBJ2-4|TRBV11-2|-
TGTGCCAGCAGCCTAACCTCCGGGGCCTGGGGCATTCAGTACTTC
CASSLTSGAWGIQYF
>-|TRBJ1-6|TRBV19|TRBD1
TGTGCCAGTAGTACGATAAGTGCCGGGACAGGAAATTCACCCCTCCACTTT
CASSTISAGTGNSPLHF
>-|TRBJ2-5|TRBV28|-
TGTGCCAGCAGTTTCCCTCCTGGTCCCCGGGGGACCCAGTACTTC
CASSFPPGPRGTQYF
>-|TRBJ2-7|TRBV6-6|-
TGTGCCAGCAGTGTTGGAGGAAGGCGAGCCTACGAGCAGTACTTC
CASSVGGRRAYEQYF
>-|TRBJ1-2|TRBV13|-
TGTGCCAGCAGCTATGGCTACACCTTC
CASSYGYTF
>once|TRBJ2-3|TRBV6-5|-
TGTGCCAGCAGTTACGAAGATACGCAGTATTTT
CASSYEDTQYF
>-|TRBJ1-6|TRBV7-2|-
TGTGCCAGCAGCTTACAGGGATCGCAAAATTCACCCCTCCACTTT
CASSLQGSQNSPLHF
>-|TRBJ1-2|TRBV5-1|TRBD1
TGCGCCAGCAGCTGGACAGGGGACCAGCGTAGTGATGGCTACACCTTC
CASSWTGDQRSDGYTF
>-|TRBJ1-2|TRBV11-1|-
TGTGCCAGCAGCTTAGCCCGGGACCCGGACTATGGCTACACCTTC
CASSLARDPDYGYTF
>-|TRBJ1-2|TRBV6-5|-
TGTGCCAGCAGTTACGGGGCGGCTAACTATGGCTACACCTTC
CASSYGAANYGYTF
>-|TRBJ2-5|TRBV7-3|TRBD1
TGTGCCAGCAGCTTATGGGGACAGGGGAGTGGTACCTGGGAGACCCAGTACTTC
CASSLWGQGSGTWETQYF
>-|TRBJ2-7|TRBV7-2|-
TGTGCCAGCAGCTTAGTTGCAGGCTTTGACTACGAGCAGTACTTC
CASSLVAGFDYEQYF
>-|TRBJ2-3|TRBV2|TRBD2
TGTGCCAGCAGTGGGCTAGCGGGGGGGACTAGCACAGATACGCAGTATTTT
CASSGLAGGTSTDTQYF
>-|TRBJ1-1|TRBV7-2|TRBD1
TGTGCCAGCAGGGCCGGGACAGCGAACACTGAAGCTTTCTTT
CASRAGTANTEAFF
>-|TRBJ1-2|TRBV5-1|TRBD1
TGCGCCAGCAGCGGGGACAGGGGTTTTAACTATGGCTACACCTTC
CASSGDRGFNYGYTF
>-|TRBJ1-6|TRBV27|-
TGTGCCAGCAGTCCCGGACAACAAGGGACATCACCCCTCCACTTT
CASSPGQQGTSPLHF
>once|TRBJ2-3|TRBV4-1|TRBD1
TGCGCCAGCAGCCGAACCGGGACAGGGGGCACAGATACGCAGTATTTT
CASSRTGTGGTDTQYF
>-|TRBJ2-1|TRBV4-3|TRBD2
TGCGCCAGCAGCCAAGTTCTAGCGGGAGTGGTTGAGCAGTTCTTC
CASSQVLAGVVEQFF
>-|TRBJ2-1|TRBV29-1|TRBD2
TGCAGCGTTGTGGGGGGGAACTACAATGAGCAGTTCTTC
CSVVGGNYNEQFF
>-|TRBJ2-7|TRBV7-9|-
TGTGCCAGCAGCTTACGGGGGTACGAGCAGTACTTC
CASSLRGYEQYF
>-|TRBJ1-1|TRBV6-6|-
TGTGCCAGCAGCCTACAGGGTAGGGGCACTGAAGCTTTCTTT
CASSLQGRGTEAFF
>-|TRBJ2-7|TRBV13|-
TGTGCCAGCAGCTTGGCCATTGAATACGAGCAGTACTTC
CASSLAIEYEQYF
>-|TRBJ2-4|TRBV4-3|-
TGCGCCAGCAGCCCATCCTCAGGATTCCCTGGAAACATTCAGTACTTC
CASSPSSGFPGNIQYF
>few|TRBJ2-7|TRBV27|-
TGTGCCAGCAGGGGGACGGGCCCACACTCCCTCCACGAGCAGTACTTC
CASRGTGPHSLHEQYF